A selection of T cell receptor beta chains follows, all from one sample in a study of tumor-infiltrating lymphocytes in primary liver carcinoma. Using its own MiXCR run on the multiplex PCR reads, TCRdb lists one record per CDR3 protein. This table holds roughly 120,000 distinct CDR3 sequences, about 68% found once. Sample: liver tumor tissue from sampling region 1. These receptors all come from a woman aged 55 to 70 with primary liver carcinoma and hepatitis B virus infection. Both conserved end residues are part of each CDR3. The order of the fields is J gene, V gene, D gene, clone size, CDR3 protein, CDR3 DNA. D genes are given only for firm matches. Size tells how often a clone was seen (once, few, many) or the class of an expanded clone, and some rows leave it out.

>TRBJ2-3|TRBV29-1|.|many
CSVDGPKGTDTQYF
TGCAGCGTTGATGGTCCAAAGGGCACAGATACGCAGTATTTT
>TRBJ2-1|TRBV11-2|TRBD2|medium-sized
CASSSIAGTHEQFF
TGTGCCAGCAGCTCCATAGCGGGGACGCATGAGCAGTTCTTC
>TRBJ1-1|TRBV12-3/TRBV12-4|.|many
CASSPLRDTEAFF
TGTGCCAGCAGTCCCCTAAGGGACACTGAAGCTTTCTTT
>TRBJ2-7|TRBV11-2|.|.
CASSLVARVGGEQYF
TGTGCTAGCAGCTTAGTAGCCAGGGTAGGTGGCGAGCAGTACTTC
>TRBJ2-3|TRBV28|.|few
CASSSGGTDTQYF
TGTGCCAGCAGTTCCGGGGGAACAGATACGCAGTATTTT
>TRBJ2-1|TRBV11-2|TRBD2|.
CARSHQTSGRPESSYNEQFF
TGTGCGCGCAGCCACCAGACTAGCGGGAGGCCCGAGAGCTCCTACAATGAGCAGTTCTTC
>TRBJ2-7|TRBV12-3/TRBV12-4|.|many
CASSKRQAYEQYF
TGTGCCAGCAGTAAGAGACAAGCCTACGAGCAGTACTTC
>TRBJ1-1|TRBV5-1|.|.
CASSLAATMITEALF
TGCGCCAGCAGCTTGGCCGCGACGATGATCACTGAAGCTCTCTTT
>TRBJ2-5|TRBV11-2|TRBD2|.
CVSSLSGSKETQYF
TGTGTCAGCAGCCTTAGCGGGAGCAAAGAGACCCAGTATTTC
>TRBJ2-7|TRBV11-2|TRBD1|.
CASSPRLGQIYEQYF
TGTGCTAGCAGCCCTCGCCTGGGACAGATTTACGAGCAGTACTTC
>TRBJ2-7|TRBV29-1|.|.
CSVAQEYSYGQYF
TGCAGCGTCGCACAGGAGTATTCCTACGGGCAGTACTTC
>TRBJ2-2|TRBV11-2|.|few
CASSLDRTVELFF
TGTGCTAGCAGTTTAGATAGGACTGTGGAGCTGTTTTTT
>TRBJ2-1|TRBV11-2|TRBD1|many
CASSNRPLTLQGYNEQFF
TGTGCCAGCAGCAATCGACCCCTCACTCTACAGGGGTACAATGAGCAGTTCTTC
>TRBJ2-2|TRBV10-3|TRBD1|.
CAIRDRGKDTWELFF
TGTGCCATCAGGGACAGGGGGAAGGACACCTGGGAACTGTTTTTT
>TRBJ2-5|TRBV7-8|.|.
CASSLRGYRGETQYF
TGTGCCAGCAGCTTAAGGGGATACCGGGGGGAGACCCAGTACTTC
>TRBJ1-5|TRBV28|.|.
CASSLPNLQPQHF
TGTGCCAGCAGTTTACCCAACCTACAGCCCCAGCATTTT
>TRBJ1-6|TRBV6-6|TRBD1|many
CASSYGGTAKATLHF
TGTGCCAGCAGTTACGGCGGGACAGCCAAAGCCACCCTCCACTTT
>TRBJ2-4|TRBV6-5|.|many
CATSTRGSKNIQYF
TGTGCCACCTCTACAAGGGGATCCAAAAACATTCAGTACTTC
>TRBJ2-1|TRBV7-2|TRBD1|.
CASSPTGRTYNEQFF
TGTGCCAGCAGCCCGACAGGGCGAACCTACAATGAGCAGTTCTTC
>TRBJ2-6|TRBV5-4|.|.
CVSSEQGRDSGANVLTF
TGTGTCAGCAGCGAACAGGGGAGGGACTCTGGGGCCAACGTCCTGACTTTC
>TRBJ2-3|TRBV11-2|.|.
CASSLAMGRSSTDTQYF
TGTGCCAGCAGCTTAGCTATGGGGAGAAGTAGCACAGATACGCAGTATTTT
>TRBJ2-3|TRBV25-1|.|many
CASSLGRDTQYF
TGTGCCAGCAGTCTGGGGAGGGATACGCAGTATTTT
>TRBJ2-1|TRBV5-5|TRBD1|once
CATETGGYNEQFF
TGTGCCACCGAGACAGGGGGATACAATGAGCAGTTCTTC
>TRBJ2-6|TRBV11-2|.|medium-sized
CASSATSSGANVLTF
TGTGCCAGCAGCGCGACGAGCTCTGGGGCCAACGTCCTGACTTTC
>TRBJ2-2|TRBV14|TRBD1|few
CASSQDSPGRTGPTGELFF
TGTGCCAGCAGCCAAGATAGCCCGGGGAGGACAGGGCCGACCGGGGAGCTGTTTTTT
>TRBJ2-3|TRBV24-1|TRBD1|.
CATSGGAGGITDTQYF
TGTGCCACCAGTGGTGGGGCAGGGGGTATCACAGATACGCAGTATTTT
>TRBJ2-3|TRBV12-3/TRBV12-4|TRBD2|few
CASSLELLASPPDTQYF
TGTGCCAGCAGTTTAGAGTTACTAGCGAGCCCCCCGGATACGCAGTATTTT
>TRBJ2-1|TRBV20-1|.|.
CSARAPLESSYNEQFF
TGCAGTGCTAGAGCCCCACTTGAGAGCTCCTACAATGAGCAGTTCTTC
>TRBJ2-2|TRBV12-3/TRBV12-4|.|once
CTSSKGESVSMRFF
TGTACCAGCAGCAAAGGGGAGAGTGTTAGTATGCGGTTTTTT
>TRBJ2-1|TRBV12-3/TRBV12-4|TRBD2|.
CASMILAGIYNEQFF
TGTGCCAGCATGATACTAGCGGGAATCTACAATGAGCAGTTCTTC
>TRBJ2-7|TRBV7-2|TRBD1|.
CASSLGGTAYEQYF
TGTGCCAGCAGCTTAGGTGGGACAGCCTACGAGCAGTACTTC
>TRBJ2-5|TRBV5-4|.|.
CTSSLGGGGVKTQYF
TGTACCAGCAGCTTGGGTGGGGGCGGAGTAAAGACCCAGTACTTC
>TRBJ1-2|TRBV28|TRBD1|few
CASRFGEGGSFYGYTF
TGTGCCAGCAGGTTCGGGGAAGGGGGCTCCTTCTATGGCTACACCTTC
>TRBJ1-2|TRBV6-1|.|.
CASSESWGFHYGYTF
TGTGCCAGCAGTGAGTCGTGGGGATTCCACTATGGCTACACCTTC
>TRBJ2-3|TRBV11-1|TRBD1|.
CASSTSGTGGPDTQYF
TGTGCCAGCAGCACTAGCGGGACAGGGGGCCCAGATACGCAGTATTTT
>TRBJ2-7|TRBV11-2|TRBD2|.
CAGSLTSGSVQYF
TGTGCGGGCAGCTTAACTAGCGGGAGCGTGCAGTACTTC
>TRBJ2-3|TRBV6-5|TRBD1|many
CASSPDRGVGTQYF
TGTGCCAGCAGTCCGGACAGGGGAGTAGGTACGCAGTATTTT
>TRBJ2-3|TRBV11-2|TRBD2|.
CASSRLAGGGPDTQYF
TGTGCCAGCAGCAGACTAGCGGGTGGTGGACCAGATACGCAGTATTTT
>TRBJ2-7|TRBV11-2|.|.
CASSRTADEQYF
TGTGCCAGCAGTCGGACCGCGGACGAGCAGTACTTC
>TRBJ2-7|TRBV4-1|.|many
CASRGNGRYEQYF
TGCGCCAGCAGGGGGAACGGCCGCTACGAGCAGTACTTC
>TRBJ1-2|TRBV28|.|.
CASSSGHQGGYTF
TGTGCCAGCAGTTCGGGACACCAAGGGGGCTACACCTTC
>TRBJ2-1|TRBV11-2|TRBD2|.
CASSFTGGFNNKQFF
TGTGCCAGCAGCTTTACGGGAGGGTTCAACAACAAGCAGTTCTTC
>TRBJ1-1|TRBV25-1|.|many
CASSDRAAGTEAFF
TGTGCCAGCAGTGACAGGGCAGCGGGAACTGAAGCTTTCTTT
>TRBJ1-5|TRBV6-6|.|few
CASSDSGPGQPQHF
TGTGCCAGCAGTGACTCAGGGCCGGGGCAGCCCCAGCATTTT
>TRBJ2-3|TRBV11-3|TRBD1|.
CASSPRQGSCRDAQYF
TGCGCCAGCAGCCCCCGACAGGGGTCATGCAGAGATGCGCAGTATTTT
>TRBJ1-1|TRBV29-1|TRBD1|.
CSVEEGATEAFF
TGCAGCGTCGAAGAGGGGGCGACTGAAGCTTTCTTT
>TRBJ1-2|TRBV28|.|many
CASRYTQSYGYTF
TGTGCCAGCAGATATACACAGAGCTATGGCTACACCTTC
>TRBJ1-2|TRBV6-1|.|.
CASSEAHGHVLQGYTF
TGTGCCAGCAGTGAAGCGCATGGACATGTCCTCCAGGGCTACACCTTT
>TRBJ2-2|TRBV6-1|.|many
CASTKFKGDTGELFF
TGTGCCAGCACGAAATTTAAGGGGGACACCGGGGAGCTGTTTTTT